The T cell receptor (beta chain) under discussion was sequenced for a study of beta chain features in type 1 diabetes. About the research overall: Healthy donors and patients had similar age, gender and cell yields.

Investigators reverse transcribed all isolated RNA, so they sequenced expressed TCRB transcripts. Here immunoSEQ multiplex PCR was the method, and the copy in TCRdb shows in-frame clones only, minus some. Among more than 350,000 clones listed, approximately 10% were seen once. J was trimmed by 5 bases and V by 4 bases; bases with no gene match: 2. Germline CDR1 reads MGHDK; CDR2 reads SYGVNS. The CDR3 consists of 13 residues. The sample consisted of naive CD4+ T cells from blood. The chain combines TRBV25-1 with TRBJ2-7, with TRBD2 matching 10 bases. This TCR was recovered from a woman under 30 in good health. CDR3 sequence reads: CASSALAGDEQYF. Written as DNA, the CDR3 is TGTGCCAGCAGTGCCCTAGCGGGAGACGAGCAGTACTTC.